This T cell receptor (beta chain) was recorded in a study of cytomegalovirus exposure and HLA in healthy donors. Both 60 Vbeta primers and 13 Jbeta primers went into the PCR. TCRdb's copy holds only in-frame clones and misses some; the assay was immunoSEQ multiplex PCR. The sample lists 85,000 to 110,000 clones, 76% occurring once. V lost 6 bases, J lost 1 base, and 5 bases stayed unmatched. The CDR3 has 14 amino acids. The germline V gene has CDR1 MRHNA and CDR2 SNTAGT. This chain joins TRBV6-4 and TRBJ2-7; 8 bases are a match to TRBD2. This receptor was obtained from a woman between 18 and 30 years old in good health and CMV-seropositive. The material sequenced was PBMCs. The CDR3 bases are TGTGCCAGCAGGGGACTAGAGGGGTCCTACGAGCAGTACTTC. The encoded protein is CASRGLEGSYEQYF.